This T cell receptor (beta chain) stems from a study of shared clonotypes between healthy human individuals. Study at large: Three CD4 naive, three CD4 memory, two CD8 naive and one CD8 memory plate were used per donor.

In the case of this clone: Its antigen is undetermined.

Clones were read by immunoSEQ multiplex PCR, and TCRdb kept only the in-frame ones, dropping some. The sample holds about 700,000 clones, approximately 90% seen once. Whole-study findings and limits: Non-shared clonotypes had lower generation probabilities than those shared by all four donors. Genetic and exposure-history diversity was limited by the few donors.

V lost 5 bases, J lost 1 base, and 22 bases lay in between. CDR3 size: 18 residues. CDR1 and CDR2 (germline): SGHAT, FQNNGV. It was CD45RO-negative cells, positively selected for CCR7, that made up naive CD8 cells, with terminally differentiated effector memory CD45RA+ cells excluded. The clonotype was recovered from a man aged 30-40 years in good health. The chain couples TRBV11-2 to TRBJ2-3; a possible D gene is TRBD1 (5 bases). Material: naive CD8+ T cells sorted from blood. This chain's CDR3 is CASSLMGSGWSGTDTQYF. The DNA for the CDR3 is TGTGCCAGCAGCCTCATGGGTTCAGGGTGGAGTGGCACAGATACGCAGTATTTT.